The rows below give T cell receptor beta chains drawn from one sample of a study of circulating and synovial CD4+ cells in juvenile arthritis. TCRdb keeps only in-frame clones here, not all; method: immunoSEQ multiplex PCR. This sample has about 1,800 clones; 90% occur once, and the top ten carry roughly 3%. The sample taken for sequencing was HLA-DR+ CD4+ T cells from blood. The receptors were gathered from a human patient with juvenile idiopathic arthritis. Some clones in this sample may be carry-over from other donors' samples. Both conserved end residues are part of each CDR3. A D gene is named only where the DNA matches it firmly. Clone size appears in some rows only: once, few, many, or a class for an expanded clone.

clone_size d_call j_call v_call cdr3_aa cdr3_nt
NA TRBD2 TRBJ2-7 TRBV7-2 CASSPRTSGSSYEQYF TGTGCCAGCAGCCCGAGGACTAGCGGGAGTTCCTACGAGCAGTACTTC
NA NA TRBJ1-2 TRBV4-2 CARGWGRQLLANYGYTF TGTGCCAGAGGGTGGGGCCGACAACTCCTCGCTAACTATGGCTACACCTTC
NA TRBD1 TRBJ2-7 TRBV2 CASSDSRDRGYEQYF TGTGCCAGCAGTGACTCAAGGGACAGGGGCTACGAGCAGTACTTC
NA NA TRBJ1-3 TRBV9 CASSATDHQNTIYF TGTGCCAGCAGCGCGACAGATCACCAAAACACCATATATTTT
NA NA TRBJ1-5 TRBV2 CASSTRVRQPQHF TGTGCCAGCAGTACCAGGGTACGACAGCCCCAGCATTTT
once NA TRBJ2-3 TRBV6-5 CASSHTDTQYF TGTGCCAGCAGTCACACAGATACGCAGTATTTT
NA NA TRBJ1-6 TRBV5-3 CARSHDRLSYNSPLHF TGTGCCAGAAGCCATGACAGGCTCTCCTATAATTCACCCCTCCACTTT
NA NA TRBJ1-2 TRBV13 CASSLKYETGEYFGYTF TGTGCCAGCAGCTTAAAGTATGAGACAGGAGAGTATTTTGGCTACACCTTC
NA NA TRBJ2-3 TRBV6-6 CASSYGLAGDTQYF TGTGCCAGCAGTTACGGGCTAGCTGGAGATACGCAGTATTTT
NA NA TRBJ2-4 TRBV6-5 CASSPDIAKNIQYF TGTGCCAGCAGTCCTGACATTGCCAAAAACATTCAGTACTTC
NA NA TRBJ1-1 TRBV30 CAWSTQGVPEAFF TGTGCCTGGAGTACACAGGGTGTGCCTGAAGCTTTCTTT
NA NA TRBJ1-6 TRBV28 CASRKPQGANSPLHF TGTGCCAGCAGAAAACCACAGGGAGCCAATTCCCCCCTCCACTTT
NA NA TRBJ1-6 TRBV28 CASSLRGNRSYNSPLHF TGTGCCAGCAGTTTAAGAGGGAATAGGTCCTATAATTCACCCCTCCACTTT
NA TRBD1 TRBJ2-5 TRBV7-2 CATGNRGLETQYF TGTGCCACCGGTAACAGGGGGCTGGAGACCCAGTACTTC
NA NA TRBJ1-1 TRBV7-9 CASSLGGGSEAFF TGTGCCAGCAGCTTAGGGGGGGGGTCTGAAGCTTTCTTT
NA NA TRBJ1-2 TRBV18 CASSRPGTYYGYTF TGTGCCAGCTCACGGCCCGGGACTTACTATGGCTACACCTTC
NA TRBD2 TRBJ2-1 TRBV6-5 CASSLAGGPNNEQFF TGTGCCAGCAGTCTAGCGGGAGGGCCCAACAATGAGCAGTTCTTC
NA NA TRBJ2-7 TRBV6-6 CASSYWGGEQYF TGTGCCAGCAGTTACTGGGGCGGCGAGCAGTACTTC
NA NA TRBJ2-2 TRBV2 CASSKGGPATTGELFF TGTGCCAGCAGCAAGGGGGGGCCGGCGACCACCGGGGAGCTGTTTTTT
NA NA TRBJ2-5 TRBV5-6 CASSLHETQYF TGTGCCAGCAGCTTGCATGAGACCCAGTACTTC